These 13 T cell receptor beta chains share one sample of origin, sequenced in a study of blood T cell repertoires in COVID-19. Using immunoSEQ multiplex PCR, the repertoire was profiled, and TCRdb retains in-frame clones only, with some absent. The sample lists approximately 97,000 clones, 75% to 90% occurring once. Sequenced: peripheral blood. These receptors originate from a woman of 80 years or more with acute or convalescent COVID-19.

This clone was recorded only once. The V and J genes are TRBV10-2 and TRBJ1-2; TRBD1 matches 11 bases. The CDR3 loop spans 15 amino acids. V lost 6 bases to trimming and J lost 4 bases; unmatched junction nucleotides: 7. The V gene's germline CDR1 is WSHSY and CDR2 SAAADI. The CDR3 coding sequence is TGCGCCAGCAGGCCCAGGGACAGGGGGATCTATGGCTACACCTTC. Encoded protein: CASRPRDRGIYGYTF.

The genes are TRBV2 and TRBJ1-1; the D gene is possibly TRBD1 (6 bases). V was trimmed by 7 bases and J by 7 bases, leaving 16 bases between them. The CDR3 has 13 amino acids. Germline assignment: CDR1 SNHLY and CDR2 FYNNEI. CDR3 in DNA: TGTGCCAGCAATAGAAGGACAGCGGATGAAGCTTTCTTT. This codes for CASNRRTADEAFF. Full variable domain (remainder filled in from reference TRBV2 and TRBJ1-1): EPEVTQTPSHQVTQMGQEVILRCVPISNHLYFYWYRQILGQKVEFLVSFYNNEISEKSEIFDDQFSVERPDGSNFTLKIRSTKLEDSAMYFCASNRRTADEAFFGQGTRLTVV.

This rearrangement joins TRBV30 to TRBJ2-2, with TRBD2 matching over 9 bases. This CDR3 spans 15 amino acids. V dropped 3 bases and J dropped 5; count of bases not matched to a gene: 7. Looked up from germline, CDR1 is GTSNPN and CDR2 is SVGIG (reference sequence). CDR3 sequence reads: CAWSISGGETGELFF. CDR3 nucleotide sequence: TGTGCCTGGAGCATTAGCGGGGGCGAAACCGGGGAGCTGTTTTTT.

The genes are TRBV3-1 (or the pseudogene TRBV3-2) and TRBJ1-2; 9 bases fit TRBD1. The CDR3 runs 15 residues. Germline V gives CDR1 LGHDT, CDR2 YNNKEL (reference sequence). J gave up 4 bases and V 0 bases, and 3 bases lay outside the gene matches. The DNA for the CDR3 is TGTGCCAGCAGCCAAGAGGACAGGGGTCCCTATGGCTACACCTTC. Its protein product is CASSQEDRGPYGYTF.

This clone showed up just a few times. This CDR3 reads CASSIVLLRDSNQPQHF. CDR3 DNA: TGTGCCAGTAGTATAGTACTCCTCAGGGATAGCAATCAGCCCCAGCATTTT. J is TRBJ1-5 and V is TRBV19; tentative D call: TRBD1 (5 bases). V was trimmed by 1 base and J by 0 bases, leaving 13 bases between them. The CDR3 loop spans 17 amino acids. Germline V gene lookup returns CDR1 LNHDA and CDR2 SQIVND (reference sequence).

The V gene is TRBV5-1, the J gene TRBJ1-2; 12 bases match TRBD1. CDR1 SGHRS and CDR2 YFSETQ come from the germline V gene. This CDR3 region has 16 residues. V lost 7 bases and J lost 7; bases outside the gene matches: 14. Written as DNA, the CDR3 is TGCGCCAGCGAAACCCTCTCCGGGACAGGGGGCTTTGGCTACACCTTC. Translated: CASETLSGTGGFGYTF.

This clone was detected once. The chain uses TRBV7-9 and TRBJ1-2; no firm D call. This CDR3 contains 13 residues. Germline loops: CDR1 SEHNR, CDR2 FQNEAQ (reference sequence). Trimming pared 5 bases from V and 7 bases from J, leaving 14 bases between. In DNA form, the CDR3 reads TGTGCCAGCAGCAGAGAGGGAGGAGTTGGCTACACCTTC. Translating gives CASSREGGVGYTF.

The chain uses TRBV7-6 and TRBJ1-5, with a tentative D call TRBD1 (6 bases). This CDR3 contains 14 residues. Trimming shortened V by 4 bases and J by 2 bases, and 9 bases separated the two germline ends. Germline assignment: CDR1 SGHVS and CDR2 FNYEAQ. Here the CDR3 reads CASSSGVGNQPQHF. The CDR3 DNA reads TGTGCCAGCAGCTCAGGGGTCGGCAATCAGCCCCAGCATTTT.

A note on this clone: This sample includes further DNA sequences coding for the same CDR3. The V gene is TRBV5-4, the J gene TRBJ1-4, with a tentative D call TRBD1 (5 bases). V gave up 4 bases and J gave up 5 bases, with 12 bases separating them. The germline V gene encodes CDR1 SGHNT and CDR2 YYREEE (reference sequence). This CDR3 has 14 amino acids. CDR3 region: CASSRDRTNEKLFF. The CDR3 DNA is TGTGCCAGCAGCCGAGACAGAACCAATGAAAAACTGTTTTTT.

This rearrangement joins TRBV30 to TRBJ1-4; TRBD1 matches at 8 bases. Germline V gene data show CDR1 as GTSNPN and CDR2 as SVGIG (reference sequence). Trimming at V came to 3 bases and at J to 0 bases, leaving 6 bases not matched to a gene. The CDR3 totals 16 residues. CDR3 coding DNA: TGTGCCTGGAGGCCCGCAGGGGGCGCAACTAATGAAAAACTGTTTTTT. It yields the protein CAWRPAGGATNEKLFF.

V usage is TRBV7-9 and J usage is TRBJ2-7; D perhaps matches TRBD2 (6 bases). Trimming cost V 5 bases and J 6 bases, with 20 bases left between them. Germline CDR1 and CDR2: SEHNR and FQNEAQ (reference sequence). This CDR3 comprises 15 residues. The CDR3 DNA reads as TGTGCCAGCAGCCCTAAACGGAGGGTAGGCAGCGAGCAGTACTTC. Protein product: CASSPKRRVGSEQYF.

CDR3 residues: CASSSGVVGYTF. In DNA, the CDR3 is TGTGCCAGCTCATCAGGGGTTGTGGGCTACACCTTC. The V and J genes are TRBV6-5 and TRBJ1-2; a possible D gene is TRBD1 (6 bases). Deletions cut 8 bases from V and 8 bases from J, with 15 bases between. The CDR3 extends over 12 amino acids. The germline V gene has CDR1 MNHEY and CDR2 SVGAGI.

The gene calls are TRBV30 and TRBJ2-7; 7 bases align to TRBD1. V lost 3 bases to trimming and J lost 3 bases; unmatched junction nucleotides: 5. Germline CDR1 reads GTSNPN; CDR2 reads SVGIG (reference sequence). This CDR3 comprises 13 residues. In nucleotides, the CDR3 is TGTGCCTGGAGCGAGACAGGGAACTACGAGCAGTACTTC. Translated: CAWSETGNYEQYF.